These 3 T cell receptor beta chains were all obtained from the same sample, sequenced in a study of T-cell memory formation after mild COVID-19. TCRdb itself ran the 5' RACE reads through MiXCR, one entry per CDR3 protein. This repertoire shows 540,000 or so distinct CDR3 sequences, just over 20% found once; its top ten account for around 12%. The sample comprised PBMCs or a T cell subset sorted from them (not recorded which). The receptors come from an adult woman who had mild COVID-19 (a few samples of this study predate the infection). Cell type and time point are not known.

This clonotype was observed a few times. V and J are TRBV5-1 and TRBJ2-7; possibly TRBD2 for D (6 bases). Germline lookup yields CDR1 SGHRS and CDR2 YFSETQ. The CDR3 length is 15 residues. Trimming took 4 bases from V and 0 from J, leaving 14 bases between them. This CDR3 is CASSVTGESSYEQYF. The CDR3 region has the DNA TGCGCCAGCAGCGTAACGGGGGAGAGCTCCTACGAGCAGTACTTC.

This clonotype was counted a few times. The chain recombines TRBV9 with TRBJ1-5; tentative D call: TRBD1 (5 bases). The V gene lost 3 bases and the J gene lost 2 bases, with 15 bases spanning the gap. Germline CDR1 and CDR2: SGDLS and YYNGEE. This CDR3 has 16 residues. CDR3 residues: CASSAGPGGGNQPQHF. CDR3 DNA: TGTGCCAGCAGCGCCGGCCCGGGAGGGGGCAATCAGCCCCAGCATTTT.

This clonotype turned up a few times. The chain links TRBV11-2 to TRBJ1-1, with D tentatively TRBD1 (5 bases). Germline V CDR1 and CDR2: SGHAT, FQNNGV. This CDR3 is 12 amino acids long. Between the trimmed V and J ends, which lost 3 bases and 11 bases, there was a span of 13 bases. For the CDR3, the DNA is TGTGCCAGCAGCTTGACAGCACAAGAGGCTTTCTTT. Its translation: CASSLTAQEAFF.